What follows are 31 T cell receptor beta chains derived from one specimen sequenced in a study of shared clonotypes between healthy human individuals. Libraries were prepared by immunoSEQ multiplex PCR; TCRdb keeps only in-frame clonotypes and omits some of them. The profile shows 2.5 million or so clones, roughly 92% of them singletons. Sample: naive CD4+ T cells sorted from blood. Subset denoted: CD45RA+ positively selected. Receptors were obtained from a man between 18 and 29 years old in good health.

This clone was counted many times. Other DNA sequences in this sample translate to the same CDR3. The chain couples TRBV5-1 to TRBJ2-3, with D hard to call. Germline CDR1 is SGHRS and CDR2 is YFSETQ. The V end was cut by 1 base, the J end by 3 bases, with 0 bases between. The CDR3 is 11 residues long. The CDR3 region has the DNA TGCGCCAGCAGCTTGACAGATACGCAGTATTTT. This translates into CASSLTDTQYF.

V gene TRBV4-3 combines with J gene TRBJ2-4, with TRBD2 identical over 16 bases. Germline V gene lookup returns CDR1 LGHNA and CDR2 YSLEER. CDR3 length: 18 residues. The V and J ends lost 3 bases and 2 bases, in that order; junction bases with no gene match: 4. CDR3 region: CASSQGLAGGSPKNIQYF. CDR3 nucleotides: TGCGCCAGCAGCCAGGGACTAGCGGGAGGGTCGCCCAAAAACATTCAGTACTTC.

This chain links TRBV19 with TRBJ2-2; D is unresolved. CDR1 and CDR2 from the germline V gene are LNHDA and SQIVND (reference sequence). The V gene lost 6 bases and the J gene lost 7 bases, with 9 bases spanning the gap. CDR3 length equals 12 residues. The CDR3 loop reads CASREGNGELFF. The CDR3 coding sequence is TGTGCCAGTAGAGAAGGGAACGGGGAGCTGTTTTTT.

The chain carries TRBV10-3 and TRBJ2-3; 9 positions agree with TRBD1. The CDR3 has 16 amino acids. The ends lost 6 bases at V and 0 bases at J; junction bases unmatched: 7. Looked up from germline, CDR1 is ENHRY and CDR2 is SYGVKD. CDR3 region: CAIRTDRGKSTDTQYF. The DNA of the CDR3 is TGTGCCATCAGGACGGACAGGGGAAAAAGCACAGATACGCAGTATTTT.

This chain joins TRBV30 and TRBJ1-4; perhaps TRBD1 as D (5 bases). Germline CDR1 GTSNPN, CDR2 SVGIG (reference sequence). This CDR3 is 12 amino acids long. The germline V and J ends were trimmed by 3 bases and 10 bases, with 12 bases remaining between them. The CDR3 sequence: CAWRIQGGKLFF. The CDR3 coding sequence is TGTGCCTGGAGGATCCAGGGAGGAAAACTGTTTTTT. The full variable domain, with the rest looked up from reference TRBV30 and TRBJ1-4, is SQTIHQWPATLVQPVGSPLSLECTVEGTSNPNLYWYRQAAGRGLQLLFYSVGIGQISSEVPQNLSASRPQDRQFILSSKKLLLSDSGFYLCAWRIQGGKLFFGSGTQLSVL.

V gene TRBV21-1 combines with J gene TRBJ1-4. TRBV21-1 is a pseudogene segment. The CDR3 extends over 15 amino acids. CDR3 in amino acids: CASSTAGTRNEKLFF. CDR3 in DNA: TGTGCCAGCAGCACCGCCGGGACCCGGAATGAAAAACTGTTTTTT.

This CDR3 reads CASSPSPSGANVLTF. The CDR3 nucleotides are TGTGCCAGCTCGCCGAGTCCTTCTGGGGCCAACGTCCTGACTTTC. The chain employs TRBV18 and TRBJ2-6, with D hard to call. The ends were cut back, 6 bases at V and 1 base at J, with 10 bases in the middle. The CDR3 loop spans 15 amino acids. Germline V CDR1 and CDR2: KGHSH, LQKENI.

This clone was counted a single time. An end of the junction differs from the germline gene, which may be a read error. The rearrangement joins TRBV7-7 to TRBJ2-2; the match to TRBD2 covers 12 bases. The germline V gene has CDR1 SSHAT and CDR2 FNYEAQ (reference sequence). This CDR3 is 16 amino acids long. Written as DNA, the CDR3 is TGTGCTAGCAGCCCCCTAGCGGGGGGGCTTGGCGGGGAGCTGTTTTTT. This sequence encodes CASSPLAGGLGGELFF.

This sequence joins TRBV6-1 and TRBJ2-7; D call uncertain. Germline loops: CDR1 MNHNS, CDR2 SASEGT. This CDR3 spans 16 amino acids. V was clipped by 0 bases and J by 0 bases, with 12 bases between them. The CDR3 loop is CASSEAMSAISYEQYF. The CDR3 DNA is TGTGCCAGCAGTGAAGCTATGTCAGCCATCTCCTACGAGCAGTACTTC.

Here the CDR3 DNA reads TGTGCCAGCAGTTACTCTACTAGCACAGAGACCCAGTACTTC. It translates to CASSYSTSTETQYF. The V and J genes are TRBV6-5 and TRBJ2-5; TRBD2 might be the D (6 bases). Trimming cost V 0 bases and J 4 bases, with 9 bases left between them. This CDR3 has 14 amino acids. Germline values: CDR1 MNHEY, CDR2 SVGAGI.

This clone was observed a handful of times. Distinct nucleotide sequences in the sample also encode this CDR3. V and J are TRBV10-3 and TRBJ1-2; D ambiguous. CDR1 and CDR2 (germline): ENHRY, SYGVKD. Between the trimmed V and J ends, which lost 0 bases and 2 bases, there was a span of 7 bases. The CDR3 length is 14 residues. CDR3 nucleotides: TGTGCCATCAGTGAGTCGGGGAGCAACTATGGCTACACCTTC. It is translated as CAISESGSNYGYTF.

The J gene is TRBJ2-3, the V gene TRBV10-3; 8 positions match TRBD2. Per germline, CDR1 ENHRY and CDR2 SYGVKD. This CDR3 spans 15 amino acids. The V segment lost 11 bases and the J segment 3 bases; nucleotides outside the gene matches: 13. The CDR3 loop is CALKAETSATDTQYF. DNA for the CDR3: TGTGCCCTCAAGGCGGAGACTAGCGCGACAGATACGCAGTATTTT.

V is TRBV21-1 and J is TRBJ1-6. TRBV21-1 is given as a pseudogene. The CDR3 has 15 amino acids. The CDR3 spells CASQNVQPYNSPLHF. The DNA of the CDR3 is TGTGCCAGCCAAAATGTCCAGCCCTATAATTCACCCCTCCACTTT.

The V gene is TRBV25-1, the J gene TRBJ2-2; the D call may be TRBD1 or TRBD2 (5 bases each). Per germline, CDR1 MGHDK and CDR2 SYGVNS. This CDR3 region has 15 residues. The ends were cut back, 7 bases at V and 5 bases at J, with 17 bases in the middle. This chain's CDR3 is CASTPPGALTGELFF. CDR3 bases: TGTGCCAGCACCCCACCCGGGGCCTTAACCGGGGAGCTGTTTTTT. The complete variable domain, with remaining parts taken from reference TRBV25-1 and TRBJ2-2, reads EADIYQTPRYLVIGTGKKITLECSQTMGHDKMYWYQQDPGMELHLIHYSYGVNSTEKGDLSSESTVSRIRTEHFPLTLESARPSHTSQYLCASTPPGALTGELFFGEGSRLTVL.

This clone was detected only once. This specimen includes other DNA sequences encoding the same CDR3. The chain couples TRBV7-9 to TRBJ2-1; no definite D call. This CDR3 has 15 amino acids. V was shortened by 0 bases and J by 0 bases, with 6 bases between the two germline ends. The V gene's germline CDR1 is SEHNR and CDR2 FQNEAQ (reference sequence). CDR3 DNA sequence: TGTGCCAGCAGCTTAGCGGGCCCCTCCTACAATGAGCAGTTCTTC. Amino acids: CASSLAGPSYNEQFF. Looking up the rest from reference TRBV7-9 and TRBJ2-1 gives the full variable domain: DTGVSQNPRHKITKRGQNVTFRCDPISEHNRLYWYRQTLGQGPEFLTYFQNEAQLEKSRLLSDRFSAERPKGSFSTLEIQRTEQGDSAMYLCASSLAGPSYNEQFFGPGTRLTVL.

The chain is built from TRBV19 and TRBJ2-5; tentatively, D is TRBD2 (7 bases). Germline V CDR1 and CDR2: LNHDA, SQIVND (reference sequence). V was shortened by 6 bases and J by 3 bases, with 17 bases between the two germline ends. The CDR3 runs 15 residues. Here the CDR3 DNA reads TGTGCCAGTAGGAGGGGGACTACCAACAAAGAGACCCAGTACTTC. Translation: CASRRGTTNKETQYF.

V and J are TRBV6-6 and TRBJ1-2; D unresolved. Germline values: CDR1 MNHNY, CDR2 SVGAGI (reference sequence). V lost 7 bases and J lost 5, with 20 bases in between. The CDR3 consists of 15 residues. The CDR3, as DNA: TGTGCCAGCACCCACGTGGCAGCTGCCGGTTATGGCTACACCTTC. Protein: CASTHVAAAGYGYTF.

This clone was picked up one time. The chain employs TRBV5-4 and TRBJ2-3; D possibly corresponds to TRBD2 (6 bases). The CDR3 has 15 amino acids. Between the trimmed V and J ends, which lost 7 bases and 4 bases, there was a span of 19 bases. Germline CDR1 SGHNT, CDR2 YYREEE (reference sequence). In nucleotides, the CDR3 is TGTGCCAGCTACTACGCGGGATTGGGCCCAGATACGCAGTATTTT. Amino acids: CASYYAGLGPDTQYF.

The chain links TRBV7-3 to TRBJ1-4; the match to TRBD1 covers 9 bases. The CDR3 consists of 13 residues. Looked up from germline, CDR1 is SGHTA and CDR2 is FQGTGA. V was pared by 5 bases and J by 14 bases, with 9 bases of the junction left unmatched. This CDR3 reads CASSHEPGTGLFF. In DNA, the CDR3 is TGTGCCAGCAGCCACGAGCCCGGGACAGGGCTGTTTTTT.

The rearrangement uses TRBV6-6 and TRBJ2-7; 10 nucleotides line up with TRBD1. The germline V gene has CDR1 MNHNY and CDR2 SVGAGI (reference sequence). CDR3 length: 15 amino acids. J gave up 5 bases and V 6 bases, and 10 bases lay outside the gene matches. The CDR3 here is CASRLQGQGPHEQYF. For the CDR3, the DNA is TGTGCCAGCAGACTTCAGGGACAGGGGCCCCACGAGCAGTACTTC.

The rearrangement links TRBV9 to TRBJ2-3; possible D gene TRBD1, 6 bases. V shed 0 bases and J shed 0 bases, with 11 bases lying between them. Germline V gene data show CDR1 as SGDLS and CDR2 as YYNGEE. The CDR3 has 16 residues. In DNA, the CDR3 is TGTGCCAGCAGCGTAGATGAGAGGGGGAGCACAGATACGCAGTATTTT. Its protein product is CASSVDERGSTDTQYF.

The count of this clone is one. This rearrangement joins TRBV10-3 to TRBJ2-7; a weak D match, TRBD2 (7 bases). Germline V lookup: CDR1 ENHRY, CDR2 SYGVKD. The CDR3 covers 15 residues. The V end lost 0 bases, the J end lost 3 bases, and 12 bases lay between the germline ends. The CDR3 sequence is CAISESVGGLYEQYF. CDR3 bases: TGTGCCATCAGTGAGTCGGTCGGGGGGCTCTACGAGCAGTACTTC.

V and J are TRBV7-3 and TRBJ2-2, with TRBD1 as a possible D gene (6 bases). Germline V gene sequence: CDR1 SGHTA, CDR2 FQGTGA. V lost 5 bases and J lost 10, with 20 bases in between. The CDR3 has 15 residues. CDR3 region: CASSPGDTPWEELFF. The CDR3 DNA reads TGTGCCAGCAGCCCAGGGGACACGCCGTGGGAGGAGCTGTTTTTT.

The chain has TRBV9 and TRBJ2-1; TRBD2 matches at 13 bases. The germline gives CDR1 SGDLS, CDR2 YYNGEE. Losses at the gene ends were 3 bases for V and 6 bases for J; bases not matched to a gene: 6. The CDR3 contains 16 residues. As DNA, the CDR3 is TGTGCCAGCAGCGCACTAGCGGGGGGGCCGAGCAATGAGCAGTTCTTC. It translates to CASSALAGGPSNEQFF.

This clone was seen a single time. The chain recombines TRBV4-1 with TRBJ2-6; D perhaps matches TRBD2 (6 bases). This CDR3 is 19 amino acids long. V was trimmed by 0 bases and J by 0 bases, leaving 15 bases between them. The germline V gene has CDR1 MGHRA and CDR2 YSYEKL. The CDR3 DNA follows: TGCGCCAGCAGCCAAGACCCGGGACTGTTCAGCTCTGGGGCCAACGTCCTGACTTTC. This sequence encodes CASSQDPGLFSSGANVLTF.

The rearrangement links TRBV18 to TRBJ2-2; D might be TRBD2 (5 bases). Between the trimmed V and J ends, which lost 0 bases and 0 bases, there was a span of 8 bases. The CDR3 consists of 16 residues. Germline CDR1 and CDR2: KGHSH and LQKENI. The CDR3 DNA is TGTGCCAGCTCACCACCGCGGGTTACGAACACCGGGGAGCTGTTTTTT. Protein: CASSPPRVTNTGELFF.

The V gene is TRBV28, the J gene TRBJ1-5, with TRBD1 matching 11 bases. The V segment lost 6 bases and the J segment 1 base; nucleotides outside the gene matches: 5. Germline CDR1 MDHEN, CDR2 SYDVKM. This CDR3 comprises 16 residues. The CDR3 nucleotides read TGTGCCAGCAGACCCCGGGACAGGGGGAGCAATCAGCCCCAGCATTTT. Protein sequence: CASRPRDRGSNQPQHF.

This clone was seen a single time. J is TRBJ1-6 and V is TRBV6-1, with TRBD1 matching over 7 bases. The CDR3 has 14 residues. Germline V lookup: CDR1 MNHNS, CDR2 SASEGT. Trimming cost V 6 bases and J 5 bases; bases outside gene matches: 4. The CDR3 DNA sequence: TGTGCCAGCAGGAGACAGGGCGATAATTCACCCCTCCACTTT. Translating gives CASRRQGDNSPLHF.

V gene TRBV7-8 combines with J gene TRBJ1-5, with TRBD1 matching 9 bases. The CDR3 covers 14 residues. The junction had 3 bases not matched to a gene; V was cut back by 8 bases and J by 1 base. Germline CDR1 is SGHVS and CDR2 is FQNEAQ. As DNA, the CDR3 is TGTGCCAGCGGACAGGGGCTGAGCAATCAGCCCCAGCATTTT. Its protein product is CASGQGLSNQPQHF.

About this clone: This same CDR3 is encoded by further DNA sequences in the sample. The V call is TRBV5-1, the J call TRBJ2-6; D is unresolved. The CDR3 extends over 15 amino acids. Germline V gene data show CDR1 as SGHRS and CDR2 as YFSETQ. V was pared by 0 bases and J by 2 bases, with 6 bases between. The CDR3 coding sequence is TGCGCCAGCAGCTTGGCTGGTCCTGGGGCCAACGTCCTGACTTTC. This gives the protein CASSLAGPGANVLTF.

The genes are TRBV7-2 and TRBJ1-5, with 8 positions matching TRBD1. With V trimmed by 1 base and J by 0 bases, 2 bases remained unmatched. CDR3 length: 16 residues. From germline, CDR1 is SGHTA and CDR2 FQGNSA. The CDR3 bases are TGTGCCAGCAGCTTAGTGGGACAGGTTAGCAATCAGCCCCAGCATTTT. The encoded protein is CASSLVGQVSNQPQHF.